The rows below give T cell receptor beta chains drawn from one sample of a study of blood T cell repertoires in COVID-19. Measured with immunoSEQ multiplex PCR; TCRdb has only the in-frame clones, and not every one. The repertoire holds 150,000 to 200,000 clones, with 86% as singletons. The sample taken for sequencing was peripheral blood. The receptors were sampled from a man between 65 and 79 years old with active or convalescent COVID-19. Both conserved end residues are part of each CDR3. D genes are given only for firm matches. The size of a clone is reported for some rows only, either as once, few or many, or as a class for expanded clones.

CDR3aa: CAISEGLGENTEAFF; CDR3nt: TGTGCCATCAGTGAAGGCCTCGGGGAGAACACTGAAGCTTTCTTT; v_gene: TRBV10-3; abundance: -; j_gene: TRBJ1-1; d_gene: -
CDR3aa: CASTPGGADTEAFF; CDR3nt: TGCGCCAGCACCCCCGGGGGGGCGGACACTGAAGCTTTCTTT; v_gene: TRBV5-1; abundance: -; j_gene: TRBJ1-1; d_gene: -
CDR3aa: CASSSTGHYGYTF; CDR3nt: TGTGCCAGCAGCTCGACAGGGCACTATGGCTACACCTTC; v_gene: TRBV5-5; abundance: -; j_gene: TRBJ1-2; d_gene: TRBD1
CDR3aa: CASGTSGRREQFF; CDR3nt: TGTGCCAGCGGGACTAGCGGGAGACGTGAGCAGTTCTTC; v_gene: TRBV6-5; abundance: -; j_gene: TRBJ2-1; d_gene: TRBD2
CDR3aa: CASSARPGFYGYTF; CDR3nt: TGTGCCAGCAGCGCCCGCCCAGGGTTCTATGGCTACACCTTC; v_gene: TRBV7-9; abundance: once; j_gene: TRBJ1-2; d_gene: -
CDR3aa: CASSHLATNEKLFF; CDR3nt: TGTGCCAGCAGCCACCTTGCAACTAATGAAAAACTGTTTTTT; v_gene: TRBV3-1/TRBV3-2; abundance: -; j_gene: TRBJ1-4; d_gene: -
CDR3aa: CASSLAGRTEAFF; CDR3nt: TGTGCCAGCTCCTTGGCGGGCAGGACTGAAGCTTTCTTT; v_gene: TRBV27; abundance: -; j_gene: TRBJ1-1; d_gene: -
CDR3aa: CAWSAGANTGELFF; CDR3nt: TGTGCCTGGAGTGCAGGGGCAAACACCGGGGAGCTGTTTTTT; v_gene: TRBV30; abundance: -; j_gene: TRBJ2-2; d_gene: -
CDR3aa: CASRDRETQYF; CDR3nt: TGTGCCAGCAGAGACAGAGAGACCCAGTACTTC; v_gene: TRBV27; abundance: once; j_gene: TRBJ2-5; d_gene: -
CDR3aa: CAWSVQWNTEAFF; CDR3nt: TGTGCCTGGAGTGTACAGTGGAACACTGAAGCTTTCTTT; v_gene: TRBV30; abundance: -; j_gene: TRBJ1-1; d_gene: -
CDR3aa: CASTPGAQMDGYTF; CDR3nt: TGCGCCAGCACCCCGGGAGCCCAGATGGATGGCTACACCTTC; v_gene: TRBV5-1; abundance: -; j_gene: TRBJ1-2; d_gene: -
CDR3aa: CASSAGTGGSGNTIYF; CDR3nt: TGTGCCAGCAGCGCCGGGACAGGGGGCTCTGGAAACACCATATATTTT; v_gene: TRBV9; abundance: -; j_gene: TRBJ1-3; d_gene: TRBD1
CDR3aa: CAWIPGQEHEKLFF; CDR3nt: TGTGCCTGGATCCCGGGACAAGAGCATGAAAAACTGTTTTTT; v_gene: TRBV30; abundance: -; j_gene: TRBJ1-4; d_gene: -
CDR3aa: CASSLAYSSGSGNEQFF; CDR3nt: TGTGCCAGCAGCTTGGCCTATAGTAGCGGGAGCGGCAATGAGCAGTTCTTC; v_gene: TRBV5-8; abundance: -; j_gene: TRBJ2-1; d_gene: TRBD2